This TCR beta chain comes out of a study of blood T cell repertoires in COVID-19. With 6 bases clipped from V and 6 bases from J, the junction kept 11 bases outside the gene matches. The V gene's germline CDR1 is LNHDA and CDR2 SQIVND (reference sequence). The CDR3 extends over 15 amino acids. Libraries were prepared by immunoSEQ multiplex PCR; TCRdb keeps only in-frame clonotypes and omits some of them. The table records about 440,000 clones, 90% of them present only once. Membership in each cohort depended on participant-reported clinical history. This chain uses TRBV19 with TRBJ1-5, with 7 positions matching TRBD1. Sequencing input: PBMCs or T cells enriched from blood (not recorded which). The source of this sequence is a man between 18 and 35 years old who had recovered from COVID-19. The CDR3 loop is CASRTGQILSQPQHF. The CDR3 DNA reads TGTGCCAGTAGAACGGGACAGATCCTCTCTCAGCCCCAGCATTTT.